The clone carrying this T cell receptor beta chain has just a few counts. The antigen is not known. Amplification targeted the TCR beta CDR3 regions, with RNA transcripts as the source material. The workflow started with a first-round RT-PCR run with HTBI primers and then moved on to a second-round multiplex PCR. In TCRdb, the multiplex PCR reads were re-called with MiXCR into one record per CDR3 protein. The repertoire holds just over 400,000 distinct CDR3 sequences, with under 25% as singletons. These data come from a study of Graves' ophthalmopathy and Graves' hyperthyroidism. Study-level points and caveats: Ophthalmopathy progression was predicted by the model at approximately 71% sensitivity and about 72% specificity.

Ophthalmopathy absent within 18 months of follow-up marked hyperthyroidism as stable. The sequence derives from a woman aged 18 to 35 with stable Graves' hyperthyroidism. The sample taken for sequencing was peripheral blood.

In nucleotides, the CDR3 is TGTGCCAGCAGGCGAGAATGGGGCCCGGAGACCCAGTACTTC. Its translation is CASRREWGPETQYF. The genes are TRBV4-2 and TRBJ2-5; TRBD1 is a possible D gene (5 bases). V lost 6 bases to trimming and J lost 5 bases, with 16 bases between them. Per germline, CDR1 LGHNA and CDR2 YNFKEQ. The CDR3 consists of 14 residues.